Listed here are 8 T cell receptor beta chains from one sample, sequenced in a study of cytotoxic CD8 clonotypes in ibrutinib-treated CLL. Clones were sequenced by immunoSEQ multiplex PCR, and TCRdb holds only the in-frame ones, with some missing. The sample has roughly 4,400 clones, 65% to 90% seen once; the top ten hold around a fifth. The sequences come from PBMCs, collected before ibrutinib treatment. Receptor source: a human donor with chronic lymphocytic leukemia.

The sample holds one count of this clone. This chain joins TRBV6-1 and TRBJ2-1; TRBD2 agrees at 8 bases. Trimming at V came to 2 bases and at J to 0 bases, leaving 0 bases not matched to a gene. Germline V gives CDR1 MNHNS, CDR2 SASEGT. CDR3 size: 15 residues. CDR3 bases: TGTGCCAGCAGTGAACTAGCGGGCTCCTACAATGAGCAGTTCTTC. Translated, it gives CASSELAGSYNEQFF.

The chain recombines TRBV10-2 with TRBJ1-4; 7 nucleotides align to TRBD1. From germline, CDR1 is WSHSY and CDR2 SAAADI. The V gene end was trimmed by 3 bases and the J gene end by 7 bases; junction bases not matched to a gene: 5. This CDR3 is built from 14 residues. This CDR3 is CASSDGQVLEKLFF. CDR3 nucleotides: TGCGCCAGCAGTGACGGACAGGTACTTGAAAAACTGTTTTTT.

The CDR3 sequence is CASRVQLQGGGELFF. The CDR3 DNA is TGTGCCAGCAGGGTCCAATTACAGGGAGGCGGGGAGCTGTTTTTT. This chain joins TRBV6-1 and TRBJ2-2; the D gene could be TRBD1 or TRBD2 (6 bases each). CDR1 and CDR2 (germline): MNHNS, SASEGT. V was trimmed by 6 bases and J by 7 bases, leaving 18 bases between them. CDR3 length: 15 residues.

The genes are TRBV7-2 and TRBJ1-2; 8 nucleotides agree with TRBD1. The CDR3 loop spans 13 amino acids. Germline V gives CDR1 SGHTA, CDR2 FQGNSA. Trimming removed 5 bases from V and 7 bases from J; junction bases left unmatched: 6. The CDR3 coding sequence is TGTGCCAGCAGCCCGGACAGGGATGCTGGCTACACCTTC. Encoded protein: CASSPDRDAGYTF.

V gene TRBV5-5 combines with J gene TRBJ1-1; possible D gene TRBD1, 5 bases. The CDR3 length is 15 residues. Germline V gives CDR1 SGHKS, CDR2 YYEKEE (reference sequence). The ends were cut back, 1 base at V and 6 bases at J, with 16 bases in the middle. The CDR3 coding sequence is TGTGCCAGCAGCTTGTGGGTTGGAGGGGCAGCTGAAGCTTTCTTT. It codes for CASSLWVGGAAEAFF.

The chain uses TRBV11-2 and TRBJ2-3; 10 nucleotides align to TRBD2. CDR1 and CDR2 from the germline V gene are SGHAT and FQNNGV. This CDR3 comprises 17 residues. V shed 1 base and J 1 base; nucleotides not matched to a gene: 5. The chain's CDR3 is CASSLVAGTSGTDTQYF. CDR3 nucleotide sequence: TGTGCCAGCAGCTTAGTCGCCGGGACTAGCGGCACAGATACGCAGTATTTT.

This clone occurred once. The chain combines TRBV28 with TRBJ1-1; TRBD1 might be the D (5 bases). The V and J ends lost 1 base and 6 bases respectively, with 12 bases between them. The germline gives CDR1 MDHEN, CDR2 SYDVKM. This CDR3 region has 14 residues. This CDR3 reads CASSLSGGRSEAFF. The CDR3 coding sequence is TGTGCCAGCAGTTTATCTGGGGGGAGGTCTGAAGCTTTCTTT.

The genes are TRBV4-2 and TRBJ2-3; D is ambiguous. This CDR3 contains 14 residues. Germline CDR1 and CDR2: LGHNA and YNFKEQ. V lost 0 bases, J lost 4 bases, and 8 bases lay in between. CDR3 coding DNA: TGTGCCAGCAGCCAAGAGAGGAGCGCAGATACGCAGTATTTT. It encodes CASSQERSADTQYF.